The clone carrying this TCR beta chain was recorded many times. Its antigen is still unknown. Recently diagnosed hyperthyroidism of less than 2 months' duration affected patients aged 18 to 65. The data were taken from a study of T cells in Graves' hyperthyroidism and ophthalmopathy. In the study overall: Before treatment of any kind, peripheral blood was taken at initial diagnosis. Study results and limitations: Within blood appeared most thyroid clonotypes that had expanded above 0.001.

Amplified TCR beta CDR3 regions derived from RNA transcripts. First-round RT-PCR of the TCR CDR3 relied on the HTBI primer set. One entry per CDR3 protein results from TCRdb running MiXCR on the multiplex PCR reads. The sample comprises around 290,000 distinct CDR3 sequences, roughly 13% of which are singletons, and 7.9% rests with the top ten. The length of the CDR3 is 17 residues. V lost 4 bases and J lost 6, with 25 bases in between. From germline, CDR1 is SGHVS and CDR2 FQNEAQ. The rearrangement joins TRBV7-8 to TRBJ2-7; D is undetermined. The receptor comes from a woman aged 40 to 50 with Graves' hyperthyroidism. The sample was blood. The CDR3 reads CASSSTPRFTQRPEQYF. The CDR3 coding sequence is TGTGCCAGCAGCTCAACACCTCGTTTTACTCAAAGGCCCGAGCAGTACTTC.